This is a list of T cell receptor beta chains from one sample in a study of blood T cell repertoires in COVID-19. Sequencing was performed with immunoSEQ multiplex PCR; in TCRdb, only in-frame clones are kept and a portion is missing. The sample shows just under 80,000 clones, 75% to 90% of them seen only once. The sequenced sample consisted of peripheral blood. The source is a woman aged 65 to 85 with acute or convalescent COVID-19. CDR3s include the opening cysteine and the closing phenylalanine or tryptophan. D genes are given only for firm matches. A clone size is listed for some rows: how often the clone was seen (once, few, many), or a class if it is expanded.

j_call v_call d_call clone_size cdr3_nt cdr3_aa
TRBJ2-7 TRBV29-1 - medium-sized TGCAGCGTGGCACGGGACTACGAGCAGTACTTC CSVARDYEQYF
TRBJ1-2 TRBV6-2/TRBV6-3 TRBD1 once TGTGCCAGCAGCCTGGGACAGACCTATGGCTACACCTTC CASSLGQTYGYTF
TRBJ2-2 TRBV27 TRBD1 - TGTGCCAGCAAACCGAACAGGGGTGCCGGGGAGCTGTTTTTT CASKPNRGAGELFF
TRBJ2-7 TRBV6-2/TRBV6-3 TRBD1 few TGTGCCAGCAGCCACGGGACAGACTACGAGCAGTACTTC CASSHGTDYEQYF
TRBJ1-2 TRBV7-2 - - TGTGCCAGCACCCCGGGACAAAACTATGGCTACACCTTC CASTPGQNYGYTF
TRBJ2-5 TRBV18 - - TGTGCCAGCTCACCACAGGGAGGCCAAGAGACCCAGTACTTC CASSPQGGQETQYF
TRBJ2-2 TRBV9 TRBD2 - TGTGCCAGCAGCCCGAGTAGGCTAGCGGGGGACGGGGAGCTGTTTTTT CASSPSRLAGDGELFF
TRBJ1-2 TRBV3-1/TRBV3-2 - - TGTGCCAGCAGCCAAGTTCTGGCGGGGAACTATGGCTACACCTTC CASSQVLAGNYGYTF
TRBJ2-3 TRBV29-1 - - TGCAGCGTTGAATACCCGTCGGGGACAGATACGCAGTATTTT CSVEYPSGTDTQYF
TRBJ1-2 TRBV27 TRBD1 - TGTGCCAGCAGCAAGGGGACAGGGGGTGGCTACACCTTC CASSKGTGGGYTF
TRBJ1-2 TRBV19 TRBD1 once TGTGCCAGTAGTATAACCTCCGGGACAGGGCATGGTGGCTACACCTTC CASSITSGTGHGGYTF
TRBJ1-2 TRBV5-8 - - TGTGCCAGCAGCCCTCGACAGTCGCACCACTATGGCTACACCTTC CASSPRQSHHYGYTF
TRBJ1-6 TRBV27 - - TGTGCCAGCAGTTCCCAGGGGAGCTCCTATAATTCACCCCTCCACTTT CASSSQGSSYNSPLHF
TRBJ2-1 TRBV29-1 TRBD1 - TGCAGCGGCCACAGGGGTGGCAATGAGCAGTTCTTC CSGHRGGNEQFF
TRBJ1-5 TRBV9 TRBD1 - TGTGCCAGCAGCATAACCCCTACAGGGGATCAGCCCCAGCATTTT CASSITPTGDQPQHF
TRBJ1-4 TRBV18 - few TGTGCCAGCTCACCACGCACGGGATCTAATGAAAAACTGTTTTTT CASSPRTGSNEKLFF
TRBJ1-2 TRBV12-3/TRBV12-4 - - TGTGCCAGCAGTCCTGGACAGACCTATGGCTACACCTTC CASSPGQTYGYTF
TRBJ2-7 TRBV7-8 - - TGTGCCAGCAGCTGGGCGTCTGGCGAGCAGTACTTC CASSWASGEQYF
TRBJ2-5 TRBV27 TRBD2 few TGTGCCAGCAGCTCAGCGGGGGGAGGAGAGACCCAGTACTTC CASSSAGGGETQYF
TRBJ2-3 TRBV3-1/TRBV3-2 TRBD2 - TGTGCCAGCAGCCCCTACTGGACTAGTACTAGCACAGATACGCAGTATTTT CASSPYWTSTSTDTQYF
TRBJ2-2 TRBV5-1 - - TGCGCCAGCAGCAAAGACAGTAACACCGGGGAGCTGTTTTTT CASSKDSNTGELFF
TRBJ2-7 TRBV11-2 TRBD2 - TGTGCCAGCAACCCTGGGGGGGGTGGTGACGAGCAGTACTTC CASNPGGGGDEQYF
TRBJ1-2 TRBV6-2/TRBV6-3 - - TGTGCCAGCAGTTGGGGGCCCAGAGGGGGCTACACCTTC CASSWGPRGGYTF
TRBJ1-5 TRBV5-5 TRBD1 - TGTGCCAGCAGCGCAGGATATACAGGGGCCGTTAGCAATCAGCCCCAGCATTTT CASSAGYTGAVSNQPQHF
TRBJ2-1 TRBV10-3 - - TGTGCCATCAGTGAGTCGTATTACAATGAGCAGTTCTTC CAISESYYNEQFF